The clone carrying this TCR beta chain was found once. V was clipped by 6 bases and J by 2 bases, with 8 bases between them. CDR3 length: 14 amino acids. Germline CDR1 and CDR2: WSHSY and SAAADI. Methods used by the authors: Amplification from reference gene primers served as the basis for estimated nucleated cell counts. TCRdb keeps only in-frame clones here, not all; method: immunoSEQ multiplex PCR. D and trimming were read from the DNA, whereas the V and J calls and clone size are those reported in that table. The sample shows some 320,000 clones, under 95% of them seen only once. These data originate in a study of blood T cell repertoires in COVID-19. Study-wide background: Samples representing acute and convalescent COVID-19 were sourced from the United States, Italy and Spain. Nucleic acid was either cDNA or gDNA, and it came from T cells, B-cell-depleted T cells, or PBMCs.

Allocation to cohorts depended on clinical history reported by the participants. What was sequenced was PBMCs or T cells enriched from blood (not recorded which). The TCR comes from a man between 60 and 70 years old who had recovered from COVID-19. This chain uses TRBV10-2 with TRBJ2-6; tentatively, D is TRBD2 (6 bases). For the CDR3, the DNA is TGCGCCAGCAGCGGGGGAACTGGGGCCAACGTCCTGACTTTC. The encoded protein is CASSGGTGANVLTF.